This T cell receptor beta chain was sequenced during a study of shared clonotypes between healthy human individuals. Study results and caveats: Generation of non-shared clonotypes was less probable than generation of clonotypes shared by all four donors. An expected dependence of interdonor clonotype sharing on sequencing depth was noted. Some naive CD4 clonotypes, roughly 5%, turned up in common across a few donors.

Clones were sequenced by immunoSEQ multiplex PCR, and TCRdb holds only the in-frame ones, with some missing. The sample includes about 2.4 million clones, approximately 92% of them seen just once. Of note for this clone: Its antigen remains unidentified.

The sequenced material came from naive CD4+ T cells sorted from blood. The subset: CD45RA+ positively selected. The receptor comes from a man in his late teens or twenties in good health.

CDR3 bases: TGTGCCAGCAGCATCGACAGGGCCTACGAGCAGTACTTC. It codes for CASSIDRAYEQYF. V gene TRBV5-4 combines with J gene TRBJ2-7, with TRBD1 matching over 7 bases. The germline V gene has CDR1 SGHNT and CDR2 YYREEE (reference sequence). The trim removed 4 bases at V and 2 bases at J, leaving 3 bases unmatched. The CDR3 is made up of 13 amino acids.